Below, 20 T cell receptor beta chains from the same sample are listed, as sequenced in a study of blood T cell repertoires in COVID-19. Assay used: immunoSEQ multiplex PCR; TCRdb lists only in-frame clones, some missing. Altogether tens of thousands of clones are present, about 88% being singletons, with the ten largest covering about 4%. The sequencing input was peripheral blood. Source of these receptors: a man aged 45-65 years with active COVID-19.

The CDR3 DNA reads as TGCGCCAGCAGTGATTTCTTAGTAGGGGCGAACACCGGGGAGCTGTTTTTT. Protein sequence: CASSDFLVGANTGELFF. The rearrangement uses TRBV10-1 and TRBJ2-2; D may be TRBD1 (5 bases). Germline V lookup: CDR1 WNHNN, CDR2 SYGVQD (reference sequence). The CDR3 runs 17 residues. The ends were cut back, 3 bases at V and 0 bases at J, with 14 bases in the middle.

CDR3 residues: CASRVLAGGYQETQYF. CDR3 nucleotides: TGTGCCAGCAGGGTACTAGCGGGGGGGTACCAAGAGACCCAGTACTTC. This sequence joins TRBV6-7 and TRBJ2-5, with TRBD2 matching over 13 bases. TRBV6-7 carries the ORF label, with uncertain function. CDR3 size: 16 residues. V gave up 6 bases and J gave up 0 bases; unmatched junction bases: 4.

The chain employs TRBV6-5 and TRBJ2-5; the match to TRBD1 covers 10 bases. V lost 6 bases and J lost 5; bases outside the gene matches: 3. CDR1 is MNHEY, CDR2 SVGAGI, per germline. This CDR3 is 13 amino acids long. CDR3 sequence: CASRRQGAETQYF. CDR3 DNA: TGTGCCAGCAGGAGACAGGGGGCGGAGACCCAGTACTTC.

J is TRBJ2-2 and V is TRBV5-4; 8 bases line up with TRBD1. V lost 2 bases, J lost 3 bases, and 15 bases stayed unmatched. The CDR3 totals 19 residues. CDR1 and CDR2 from the germline V gene are SGHNT and YYREEE (reference sequence). CDR3 DNA sequence: TGTGCCAGCAGCTTCGGACAGGGAAGGGCCGATGGACACACCGGGGAGCTGTTTTTT. This translates into CASSFGQGRADGHTGELFF.

Of note for this clone: Other DNA sequences in the same sample also yield this CDR3. This chain joins TRBV6-5 and TRBJ2-7, with 9 bases aligning to TRBD1. The germline gives CDR1 MNHEY, CDR2 SVGAGI. V was clipped by 2 bases and J by 2 bases; unmatched bases: 1. CDR3 length: 14 residues. CDR3: CASSYGQGTYEQYF. CDR3 sequence (DNA): TGTGCCAGCAGTTACGGACAGGGGACCTACGAGCAGTACTTC.

This clone was detected only a few times. The chain is built from TRBV6-5 and TRBJ1-6; D call uncertain. The CDR3 contains 13 residues. Germline V gene sequence: CDR1 MNHEY, CDR2 SVGAGI. V lost 2 bases to trimming and J lost 5 bases, with 4 bases between them. CDR3 in amino acids: CASSYRDNSPLHF. CDR3 bases: TGTGCCAGCAGTTACCGGGATAATTCACCCCTCCACTTT.

This clone appeared a single time. V usage is TRBV9 and J usage is TRBJ2-1; no firm D call. V lost 3 bases and J lost 4, with 11 bases in between. The CDR3 runs to 14 residues. CDR1 and CDR2 from the germline V gene are SGDLS and YYNGEE. CDR3 sequence reads: CASSATGKYNEQFF. The CDR3 DNA reads TGTGCCAGCAGCGCGACTGGAAAATACAATGAGCAGTTCTTC. Variable domain in full (rest from reference TRBV9 and TRBJ2-1): DSGVTQTPKHLITATGQRVTLRCSPRSGDLSVYWYQQSLDQGLQFLIQYYNGEERAKGNILERFSAQQFPDLHSELNLSSLELGDSALYFCASSATGKYNEQFFGPGTRLTVL.

The genes are TRBV6-1 and TRBJ1-6; 9 bases align to TRBD1. V was clipped by 2 bases and J by 8 bases; unmatched bases: 1. Germline V gene data show CDR1 as MNHNS and CDR2 as SASEGT. The CDR3 is made up of 14 amino acids. CDR3 nucleotide sequence: TGTGCCAGCAGTGAAAGGGACAGGGATTCACCCCTCCACTTT. Translated: CASSERDRDSPLHF.

This clone appeared a single time. V and J are TRBV6-1 and TRBJ1-6, with D possibly TRBD1 on 6 matching bases. The CDR3 contains 15 residues. The germline V gene has CDR1 MNHNS and CDR2 SASEGT. Deletions cut 0 bases from V and 7 bases from J, with 10 bases between. The CDR3 DNA is TGTGCCAGCAGTGAAGCGGGACAAGGGAATTCACCCCTCCACTTT. Residues: CASSEAGQGNSPLHF.

V and J are TRBV9 and TRBJ2-1; TRBD1 agrees at 8 bases. The CDR3 covers 15 residues. V shed 0 bases, J shed 3 bases, and the junction held 2 bases outside the gene matches. The V gene's germline CDR1 is SGDLS and CDR2 YYNGEE. The CDR3 DNA reads TGTGCCAGCAGCGTAGCTGGGACAGGCTACAATGAGCAGTTCTTC. It is translated as CASSVAGTGYNEQFF.

The chain couples TRBV5-1 to TRBJ1-2, with D maybe TRBD1 (5 bases). V shed 0 bases and J shed 4 bases, with 10 bases lying between them. Per germline, CDR1 SGHRS and CDR2 YFSETQ. The CDR3 is made up of 14 amino acids. CDR3 sequence (DNA): TGCGCCAGCAGCTTGGGACAGAGACTCTATGGCTACACCTTC. It yields the protein CASSLGQRLYGYTF.

The rearrangement joins TRBV5-1 to TRBJ1-2, with TRBD1 matching over 8 bases. Per germline, CDR1 SGHRS and CDR2 YFSETQ. Germline trimming cut 4 bases from V and 7 bases from J; bases unmatched to any gene: 9. The CDR3 has 14 residues. The CDR3 DNA sequence: TGCGCCAGCAGCCCCGGACAGGGTTCGTTTGGCTACACCTTC. Amino acids: CASSPGQGSFGYTF. Together with reference TRBV5-1 and TRBJ1-2, the CDR3 gives the full variable domain: KAGVTQTPRYLIKTRGQQVTLSCSPISGHRSVSWYQQTPGQGLQFLFEYFSETQRNKGNFPGRFSGRQFSNSRSEMNVSTLELGDSALYLCASSPGQGSFGYTFGSGTRLTVV.

V is TRBV9 and J is TRBJ2-3; 7 bases are a match to TRBD1. Germline trimming cut 0 bases from V and 1 base from J; bases unmatched to any gene: 2. Germline V CDR1 and CDR2: SGDLS, YYNGEE. The CDR3 has 15 residues. Written as DNA, the CDR3 is TGTGCCAGCAGCGTAGCTACAGGGGGCACAGATACGCAGTATTTT. Protein: CASSVATGGTDTQYF.

The V and J genes are TRBV7-2 and TRBJ1-1; the D gene is possibly TRBD1 (6 bases). The V and J ends lost 2 bases and 4 bases respectively, with 8 bases between them. The germline V gene has CDR1 SGHTA and CDR2 FQGNSA. This CDR3 spans 13 amino acids. CDR3 nucleotide sequence: TGTGCCAGCAGCTTACAGGGGAGCACTGAAGCTTTCTTT. Translation gives CASSLQGSTEAFF.

This clone was found once. V is TRBV5-8 and J is TRBJ2-7; 9 bases map to TRBD1. The CDR3 totals 18 residues. The germline V gene encodes CDR1 SGHTS and CDR2 YDEGEE. With V trimmed by 0 bases and J by 3 bases, 13 bases remained unmatched. This CDR3 is CASSLAPGQGLFRYEQYF. Here the CDR3 DNA reads TGTGCCAGCAGCTTGGCCCCGGGACAGGGTCTCTTCCGCTACGAGCAGTACTTC.

In its sample, this clone was seen once. The chain carries TRBV5-1 and TRBJ1-4; D unresolved. V dropped 3 bases and J dropped 2 bases, with 11 bases sitting between them. CDR3 length equals 15 residues. The germline gives CDR1 SGHRS, CDR2 YFSETQ. The chain's CDR3 is CASSSTGATNEKLFF. DNA of the CDR3: TGCGCCAGCAGCTCGACCGGAGCGACTAATGAAAAACTGTTTTTT. The full variable domain, rest sourced from reference TRBV5-1 and TRBJ1-4, is KAGVTQTPRYLIKTRGQQVTLSCSPISGHRSVSWYQQTPGQGLQFLFEYFSETQRNKGNFPGRFSGRQFSNSRSEMNVSTLELGDSALYLCASSSTGATNEKLFFGSGTQLSVL.

The rearrangement links TRBV28 to TRBJ2-7, with TRBD2 as a possible D gene (6 bases). V was trimmed by 7 bases and J by 7 bases, leaving 20 bases between them. The CDR3 covers 14 residues. Germline values: CDR1 MDHEN, CDR2 SYDVKM. CDR3 loop: CASIPSWAAGEQYF. The CDR3, as DNA: TGTGCCAGCATTCCATCCTGGGCGGCGGGAGAGCAGTACTTC.

The chain joins TRBV5-1 to TRBJ2-1, with TRBD1 matching over 10 bases. This CDR3 comprises 16 residues. Germline CDR1 is SGHRS and CDR2 is YFSETQ. V was clipped by 4 bases and J by 8 bases; unmatched bases: 12. CDR3 sequence: CASSEGQGFGIDEQFF. The DNA of the CDR3 is TGCGCCAGCAGCGAGGGACAGGGGTTCGGTATCGATGAGCAGTTCTTC. Filled out from reference TRBV5-1 and TRBJ2-1, the complete variable domain reads KAGVTQTPRYLIKTRGQQVTLSCSPISGHRSVSWYQQTPGQGLQFLFEYFSETQRNKGNFPGRFSGRQFSNSRSEMNVSTLELGDSALYLCASSEGQGFGIDEQFFGPGTRLTVL.

The chain carries TRBV27 and TRBJ1-6; 8 nucleotides align to TRBD1. CDR1 and CDR2 from the germline V gene are MNHEY and SMNVEV (reference sequence). The CDR3 is made up of 15 amino acids. Trimming removed 7 bases from V and 0 bases from J; junction bases left unmatched: 2. Here the CDR3 reads CASKTGDSYNSPLHF. The CDR3, as DNA: TGTGCCAGCAAGACAGGGGACTCCTATAATTCACCCCTCCACTTT.

The genes are TRBV5-4 and TRBJ1-1; 9 nucleotides agree with TRBD1. With V trimmed by 4 bases and J by 6 bases, 10 bases remained unmatched. The germline CDR1 and CDR2 sequences are SGHNT and YYREEE (reference sequence). The CDR3 runs 15 residues. CDR3 nucleotide sequence: TGTGCCAGCAGCGTGGACAGGGGTTCGGTGTCTGAAGCTTTCTTT. Translation gives CASSVDRGSVSEAFF.